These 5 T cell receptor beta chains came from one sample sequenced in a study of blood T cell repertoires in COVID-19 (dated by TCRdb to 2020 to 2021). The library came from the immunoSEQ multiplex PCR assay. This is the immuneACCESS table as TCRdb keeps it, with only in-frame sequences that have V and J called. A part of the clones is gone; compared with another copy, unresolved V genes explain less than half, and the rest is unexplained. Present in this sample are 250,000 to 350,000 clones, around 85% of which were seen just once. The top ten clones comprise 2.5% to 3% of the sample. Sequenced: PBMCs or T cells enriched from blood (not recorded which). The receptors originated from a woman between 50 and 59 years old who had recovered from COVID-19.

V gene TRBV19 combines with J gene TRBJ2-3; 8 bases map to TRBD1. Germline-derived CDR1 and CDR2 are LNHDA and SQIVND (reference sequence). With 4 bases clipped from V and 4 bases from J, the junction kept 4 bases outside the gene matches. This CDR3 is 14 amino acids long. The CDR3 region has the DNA TGTGCCAGTAGTAGTGACAGGGGCGCAGATACGCAGTATTTT. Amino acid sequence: CASSSDRGADTQYF.

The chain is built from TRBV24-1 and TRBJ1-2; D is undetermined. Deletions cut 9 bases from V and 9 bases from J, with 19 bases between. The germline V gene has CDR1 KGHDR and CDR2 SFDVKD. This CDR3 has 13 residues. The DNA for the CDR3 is TGTGCCACCGAATCAAGGGCGGGTGGGAGCTACACCTTC. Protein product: CATESRAGGSYTF.

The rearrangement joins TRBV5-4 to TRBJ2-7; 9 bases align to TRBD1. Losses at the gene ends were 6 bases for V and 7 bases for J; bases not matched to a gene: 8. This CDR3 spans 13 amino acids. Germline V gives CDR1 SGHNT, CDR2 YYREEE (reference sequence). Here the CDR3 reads CASTGQGLREQYF. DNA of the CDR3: TGTGCCAGCACCGGACAGGGGCTGAGGGAGCAGTACTTC.

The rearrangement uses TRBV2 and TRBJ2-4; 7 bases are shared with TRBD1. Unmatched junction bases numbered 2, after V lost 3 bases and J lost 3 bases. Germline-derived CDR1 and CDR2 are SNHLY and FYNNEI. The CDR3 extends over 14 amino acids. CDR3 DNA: TGTGCCAGCAGTGATGCAGGGGGCAAAAACATTCAGTACTTC. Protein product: CASSDAGGKNIQYF.

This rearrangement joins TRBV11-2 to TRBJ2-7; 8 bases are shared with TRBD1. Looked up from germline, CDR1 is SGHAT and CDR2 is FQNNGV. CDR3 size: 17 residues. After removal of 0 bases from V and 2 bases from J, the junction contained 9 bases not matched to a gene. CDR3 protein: CASSLDGAGGFPYEQYF. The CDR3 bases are TGTGCCAGCAGCTTAGATGGGGCAGGGGGCTTTCCCTACGAGCAGTACTTC.